A selection of T cell receptor beta chains follows, all from one sample in a study of naive and memory T cell subsets. TCRdb reanalysed the 5' RACE reads using MiXCR and keeps one entry per CDR3 protein. Found here are about 62,000 distinct CDR3 sequences, approximately 8% of them singletons; the top ten hold around 21%. These receptors came from a female donor in good health. CDR3s include the opening cysteine and the closing phenylalanine or tryptophan. The order of the fields is J gene, V gene, clone size, D gene, CDR3 DNA, CDR3 protein. The D gene is left open where the match is weak. The listing skips clone size in some rows; elsewhere it reads once, few, many or a size class.

>TRBJ2-1|TRBV24-1|few|TRBD1
TGTGCCACCAGAGGACAGGGACACTACAATGAGCAGTTCTTC
CATRGQGHYNEQFF
>TRBJ2-1|TRBV7-9|many|NA
TGTGCCAGCAGCTCAGGGGGGGCCGGCGGGGCGTACAATGAGCAGTTCTTC
CASSSGGAGGAYNEQFF
>TRBJ2-5|TRBV15|few|NA
TGTGCCACCAGCAGAGTGAAGGGGGTGGAGACCCAGTACTTC
CATSRVKGVETQYF
>TRBJ2-1|TRBV6-6|NA|TRBD2
TGTGCCAGCAGTTACCACGCTCTACTAGCGGGGCCCTACAATGAGCAGTTCTTC
CASSYHALLAGPYNEQFF
>TRBJ2-2|TRBV5-6|many|TRBD1
TGTGCCAGCAGCGAGCCGGGACAGGGGGCCAGCGGGGAGCTGTTTTTT
CASSEPGQGASGELFF
>TRBJ2-2|TRBV20-1|few|NA
TGCAGTGCTAGAGACAGGGCCACGGGAACCGGGGAGCTGTTTTTT
CSARDRATGTGELFF
>TRBJ2-1|TRBV5-1|few|TRBD2
TGCGCCAGCAGCTTGAGCGGGACGAGCTCCTACAATGAGCAGTTCTTC
CASSLSGTSSYNEQFF
>TRBJ1-1|TRBV28|many|TRBD1
TGTGCCAGCAGTTTACTGGACAGGTTGAACACTGAAGCTTTCTTT
CASSLLDRLNTEAFF
>TRBJ2-2|TRBV20-1|many|TRBD1
TGCAGTGCTTTGCAGGGGGTAACCGGGGAGCTGTTTTTT
CSALQGVTGELFF
>TRBJ2-2|TRBV28|many|NA
TGTGCCAGCAGTTTACTACAGGAAAACACCGGGGAGCTGTTTTTT
CASSLLQENTGELFF
>TRBJ1-1|TRBV20-1|many|NA
TGCAGTGCTGACAACGGGAGCGGGGGGGCCACTGAAGCTTTCTTT
CSADNGSGGATEAFF
>TRBJ2-3|TRBV5-1|few|NA
TGCGCCAGCAGCAAGGATATAACAGATACGCAGTATTTT
CASSKDITDTQYF
>TRBJ2-3|TRBV2|few|NA
TGTGCCAGCAGTGAAGGTTCGACGGCCCGAAGCACAGATACGCAGTATTTT
CASSEGSTARSTDTQYF
>TRBJ2-1|TRBV11-3|few|NA
TGTGCCAGCAGCTTACGGGACAATGAGCAGTTCTTC
CASSLRDNEQFF
>TRBJ2-7|TRBV20-1|few|TRBD1
TGCAGTGCTAGGAGGGGGCAGGAAGAGCAGTACTTC
CSARRGQEEQYF
>TRBJ2-7|TRBV18|few|NA
TGTGCCAGCTCACCACCGAGGGAGCAAGGATACGAGCAGTACTTC
CASSPPREQGYEQYF
>TRBJ2-3|TRBV7-3|few|TRBD1
TGTGCCAGCAGCCTCCGGACAGGGGGGAACACAGATACGCAGTATTTT
CASSLRTGGNTDTQYF
>TRBJ2-7|TRBV21-1|few|NA
TGTGCCAGCAGCAAAGAATTAGGGGACAGGGAGCTTGGGCTGCGTTTTTACGAGCAGTACTTC
CASSKELGDRELGLRFYEQYF
>TRBJ2-3|TRBV6-1|many|NA
TGTGCCAGCAGTGTATACAGGGTGCCCGGTTGGGGTACGCAGTATTTT
CASSVYRVPGWGTQYF
>TRBJ2-7|TRBV9|many|NA
TGTGCCAGCAGCCCACCGAGGGGGGCAGGCGAGCAGTACTTC
CASSPPRGAGEQYF
>TRBJ1-2|TRBV3-1|many|TRBD1
TGTGCCAGCAGCCTAGCCGGGACAGCATACTACACCTTC
CASSLAGTAYYTF
>TRBJ2-2|TRBV7-9|many|NA
TGTGCCAGCAGCTTGGTCAGGAACACCGGGGAGCTGTTTTTT
CASSLVRNTGELFF
>TRBJ2-7|TRBV28|NA|NA
TGTGCCACCCGGACCCCTCCCTACGAGCAGTACTTC
CATRTPPYEQYF
>TRBJ1-3|TRBV10-3|many|NA
TGTGCCATCAGTGATGGGGGAAACACCATATATTTT
CAISDGGNTIYF
>TRBJ1-2|TRBV12-3/TRBV12-4|NA|TRBD1
TGTGCCAGCAGTTTAACCACAGGGGTTAACTATGGCGACACCTTC
CASSLTTGVNYGDTF
>TRBJ1-1|TRBV28|many|TRBD1
TGTGCCAGCAGACGACAGGGAACCATGAACACTGAAGCTTTCTTT
CASRRQGTMNTEAFF
>TRBJ2-1|TRBV5-6|few|NA
TGTGCCAGCAGCTTGTATAGGTCCGTACAATCGGAGCAGTTCTTC
CASSLYRSVQSEQFF
>TRBJ2-3|TRBV20-1|few|TRBD1
TGCAGTGCTAGACCTAACGGGGACAGTAGCACAGATACGCAGTATTTT
CSARPNGDSSTDTQYF
>TRBJ1-1|TRBV28|many|NA
TGTGCCAGCAGTTCTGGGCAAAACAGGGTCACTGAAGCTTTCTTT
CASSSGQNRVTEAFF
>TRBJ2-1|TRBV7-6|many|NA
TGTGCCAGCAGCTTAGAGGCGAGCCCCAGCACGAATGAGCAGTTCTTC
CASSLEASPSTNEQFF
>TRBJ1-1|TRBV19|few|NA
TGTGCCAGTAGTATAGTCGGAGATCAGGGGACAAAAGCTTTCTTT
CASSIVGDQGTKAFF
>TRBJ2-5|TRBV28|NA|NA
TGTGCCAGCGGTTTATGGGTACGACGAGAGACCCAGTACTTC
CASGLWVRRETQYF
>TRBJ2-1|TRBV7-3|many|TRBD2
TGTGCCAGCAGCGGACAACCGTTAGCGGGGGGCTCCTCCAACGAGCAGTTCTTC
CASSGQPLAGGSSNEQFF
>TRBJ2-7|TRBV27|many|TRBD1
TGTGCCAGCAGTTTCGGGACAGGGAGCTCCTACGAGCAGTACTTC
CASSFGTGSSYEQYF
>TRBJ2-5|TRBV18|NA|TRBD1
TGTGCCAGCTCACCACGGACAGGGGAAGAGACCCAGTACTTC
CASSPRTGEETQYF